This T cell receptor (beta chain) was observed in a study of blood T cell repertoires in COVID-19. Study context: Some COVID-19 samples were acute and others convalescent; all came from the United States, Italy and Spain.

In germline, CDR1 is SNHLY, CDR2 FYNNEI. The CDR3 consists of 15 residues. The V and J ends lost 7 bases and 4 bases, in that order; junction bases with no gene match: 10. Authors' processing steps: Scientists estimated how many nucleated cells there were by amplifying reference gene primers. Some clones are missing from TCRdb's copy, which holds only in-frame ones; the method was immunoSEQ multiplex PCR. V, J and clone size reflect that table, while D and trimming were determined from the DNA. The sample consists of approximately 100,000 clones, roughly four fifths of them appearing once. The sequence derives from a man aged 65-85 years with active or convalescent COVID-19. Input material: peripheral blood. The chain has TRBV2 and TRBJ2-5; TRBD1 aligns across 9 bases. CDR3 amino acids: CASKIKRDRAETQYF. The DNA for the CDR3 is TGTGCCAGCAAAATAAAACGGGACAGGGCAGAGACCCAGTACTTC.